These 19 T cell receptor beta chains share one sample of origin, sequenced in a study of siplizumab effects on memory and regulatory T cells. The repertoire was sequenced with immunoSEQ multiplex PCR; TCRdb's copy has only in-frame clones and lacks some. The sample lists more than 95,000 clones, 93% occurring once. Sequences were obtained from Tregs sorted from blood. The source is a human donor in good health.

This clone appeared once. V usage is TRBV14 and J usage is TRBJ1-2; D unresolved. The germline V gene has CDR1 SGHDN and CDR2 FVKESK. This CDR3 comprises 12 residues. The V end was cut by 3 bases, the J end by 7 bases, with 9 bases between. The CDR3 DNA is TGTGCCAGCAGCCAGGCTGGGCGTGGCTACACCTTC. Translation: CASSQAGRGYTF.

The chain combines TRBV30 with TRBJ1-5; D is ambiguous. Germline loops: CDR1 GTSNPN, CDR2 SVGIG (reference sequence). V shed 0 bases and J shed 2 bases, with 8 bases lying between them. There are 14 residues in the CDR3. The CDR3 is CAWSVNSGNQPQHF. The CDR3 coding sequence is TGTGCCTGGAGTGTAAATTCGGGCAATCAGCCCCAGCATTTT.

The chain joins TRBV5-4 to TRBJ1-1; the D is unclear. Germline V gene data show CDR1 as SGHNT and CDR2 as YYREEE (reference sequence). Between the trimmed V and J ends, which lost 2 bases and 0 bases, there was a span of 5 bases. The CDR3 is 13 amino acids. Written as DNA, the CDR3 is TGTGCCAGCAGCTTAAAGGTGAACACTGAAGCTTTCTTT. Translation: CASSLKVNTEAFF. The variable domain in full, with the rest retrieved from reference TRBV5-4 and TRBJ1-1, is ETGVTQSPTHLIKTRGQQVTLRCSSQSGHNTVSWYQQALGQGPQFIFQYYREEENGRGNFPPRFSGLQFPNYSSELNVNALELDDSALYLCASSLKVNTEAFFGQGTRLTVV.

The CDR3 protein is CASRPTNYEQYF. The CDR3 DNA reads TGTGCCAGCAGGCCAACTAACTACGAGCAGTACTTC. The chain carries TRBV6-5 and TRBJ2-7; the D is unclear. The length of the CDR3 is 12 residues. The germline V gene encodes CDR1 MNHEY and CDR2 SVGAGI. With 6 bases removed from V and 3 bases from J, the gap between germline ends came to 9 bases.

CDR3 coding DNA: TGTGCCAGCAGCTTGGCGTCAGGGGACAATCAGCCCCAGCATTTT. It translates to CASSLASGDNQPQHF. This sequence joins TRBV5-6 and TRBJ1-5, with a weak D call TRBD1 (6 bases). Germline CDR1 is SGHDT and CDR2 is YYEEEE. The CDR3 spans 15 residues. V lost 0 bases and J 3 bases, leaving 10 bases between the germline ends.

The CDR3 loop is CASRSPSSYEQYF. The DNA for the CDR3 is TGCGCCAGCAGGTCTCCTAGTTCCTACGAGCAGTACTTC. The rearrangement joins TRBV5-1 to TRBJ2-7; unclear D gene. V was clipped by 5 bases and J by 1 base, with 10 bases between them. CDR1 and CDR2 from the germline V gene are SGHRS and YFSETQ. The CDR3 sequence is 13 residues long.

This chain links TRBV19 with TRBJ2-3; 8 nucleotides line up with TRBD2. The ends lost 3 bases at V and 2 bases at J; junction bases unmatched: 4. The CDR3 is 15 amino acids. Germline CDR1 is LNHDA and CDR2 is SQIVND (reference sequence). The DNA of the CDR3 is TGTGCCAGTAGTATGGCGGGGGGCTCCACAGATACGCAGTATTTT. As protein: CASSMAGGSTDTQYF.

DNA of the CDR3: TGCGCCAGCTCCGGGACGGAAAAACTGTTTTTT. The encoded protein is CASSGTEKLFF. V is TRBV10-2 and J is TRBJ1-4, with D tentatively TRBD1 (5 bases). The V and J ends lost 8 bases and 8 bases respectively, with 9 bases between them. This CDR3 is 11 amino acids long. The germline CDR1 and CDR2 sequences are WSHSY and SAAADI.

The CDR3 loop is CASSYSVRENIQYF. The CDR3 bases are TGTGCCAGCAGTTACTCCGTGAGGGAAAACATTCAGTACTTC. The gene calls are TRBV6-5 and TRBJ2-4, with D possibly TRBD2 on 5 matching bases. Germline V gene lookup returns CDR1 MNHEY and CDR2 SVGAGI. V shed 0 bases and J shed 5 bases, with 8 bases lying between them. The CDR3 consists of 14 residues.

V usage is TRBV4-3 and J usage is TRBJ1-5; a weak D match, TRBD1 (6 bases). Germline loops: CDR1 LGHNA, CDR2 YSLEER. The CDR3 sequence is 13 residues long. V was clipped by 2 bases and J by 9 bases, with 11 bases between them. In nucleotides, the CDR3 is TGCGCCAGCAGCCAAACATTAGGGGGGCCCCAGCATTTT. Translating it yields CASSQTLGGPQHF.

The chain employs TRBV10-3 and TRBJ2-3; 7 bases match TRBD1. The CDR3 is 13 residues long. Trimming removed 10 bases from V and 2 bases from J; junction bases left unmatched: 6. Germline loops: CDR1 ENHRY, CDR2 SYGVKD. The CDR3 protein is CATTRGLTDTQYF. The CDR3 nucleotides are TGTGCCACCACAAGGGGGCTCACAGATACGCAGTATTTT.

The rearrangement joins TRBV6-1 to TRBJ2-3; D assignment may be TRBD1 or TRBD2 (5 bases each). The CDR3 sequence is 11 residues long. Germline V gene sequence: CDR1 MNHNS, CDR2 SASEGT. The V gene lost 4 bases and the J gene lost 15 bases, with 14 bases spanning the gap. Written as DNA, the CDR3 is TGTGCCAGCAGTGTCTTCGGACGGGACTATTTT. Residues: CASSVFGRDYF.

The chain joins TRBV6-1 to TRBJ2-1; 8 bases line up with TRBD2. The germline V gene has CDR1 MNHNS and CDR2 SASEGT. The CDR3 length is 15 residues. V dropped 4 bases and J dropped 7; count of bases not matched to a gene: 9. The CDR3 coding sequence is TGTGCCAGCAGTGCCCCGGGGGGGGTCGGTAATGAGCAGTTCTTC. Translation: CASSAPGGVGNEQFF.

This clone appeared a single time. The V call is TRBV7-9, the J call TRBJ1-5; D gene ambiguous. In germline, CDR1 is SEHNR, CDR2 FQNEAQ (reference sequence). The CDR3 is 13 amino acids. The V end was cut by 4 bases, the J end by 0 bases, with 4 bases between. The CDR3 bases are TGTGCCAGCAGCTGGAATAGCAATCAGCCCCAGCATTTT. It encodes CASSWNSNQPQHF.

This sequence joins TRBV5-1 and TRBJ2-3; TRBD2 agrees at 9 bases. J gave up 3 bases and V 3 bases, and 8 bases lay outside the gene matches. The CDR3 covers 16 residues. Germline CDR1 SGHRS, CDR2 YFSETQ. CDR3 coding DNA: TGCGCCAGCAGCTCTTACCGGACTAGCGTTACAGATACGCAGTATTTT. Translated, it gives CASSSYRTSVTDTQYF.

The genes are TRBV7-2 and TRBJ1-5; D remains unclear. The CDR3 is made up of 15 amino acids. V lost 1 base and J 2 bases, leaving 9 bases between the germline ends. Per germline, CDR1 SGHTA and CDR2 FQGNSA. CDR3 nucleotides: TGTGCCAGCAGCTTAGATTCGGGAGGCAATCAGCCCCAGCATTTT. This translates into CASSLDSGGNQPQHF.

The chain is built from TRBV25-1 and TRBJ2-5, with 10 nucleotides matching TRBD1. CDR3 size: 13 residues. The germline gives CDR1 MGHDK, CDR2 SYGVNS. With 8 bases clipped from V and 5 bases from J, the junction kept 5 bases outside the gene matches. CDR3 sequence reads: CASRQGARETQYF. The CDR3 DNA reads TGTGCCAGCCGACAGGGGGCCAGGGAGACCCAGTACTTC.

This chain connects TRBV11-2 to TRBJ2-7; tentatively, D is TRBD2 (5 bases). Germline V gives CDR1 SGHAT, CDR2 FQNNGV. Trimming removed 5 bases from V and 1 base from J, with 15 bases in between. The CDR3 length is 15 residues. CDR3 protein: CASSPRPGISYEQYF. The CDR3 DNA sequence: TGTGCCAGCAGCCCGCGACCCGGGATTTCCTACGAGCAGTACTTC.

The chain links TRBV19 to TRBJ2-7, with D unclear. The CDR3 spans 13 residues. V was clipped by 6 bases and J by 6 bases, with 15 bases between them. Germline V lookup: CDR1 LNHDA, CDR2 SQIVND (reference sequence). In nucleotides, the CDR3 is TGTGCCAGTAGCGAAATACTAATGCGCGAGCAGTACTTC. It encodes CASSEILMREQYF.